What follows is one TCR beta chain and its context. The antigen remains undetermined. This specimen belongs to a study of cytomegalovirus exposure and HLA in healthy donors. V lost 4 bases, J lost 0 bases, and 14 bases stayed unmatched. Germline V gives CDR1 SGDLS, CDR2 YYNGEE. The CDR3 spans 19 residues. Amplification used 60 Vbeta primers and 13 Jbeta primers. Per the original methods: Per a later analysis, the number of unique TCR beta chains was around 80 million, of which roughly 10 million were shared. Libraries were prepared by immunoSEQ multiplex PCR; TCRdb keeps only in-frame clonotypes and omits some of them. The D gene and trimming were derived from the DNA, and the V and J assignments and clone size from that table. The sample has around 120,000 clones; approximately 80% are singletons. Study-wide results and caveats: Highest at DRB1 and lowest at HLA-C, TCR association rates differed among HLA loci in a later analysis. In vitro testing confirmed a few CMV-associated chains as specific for CMV antigens. In a later analysis, HLA-associated beta chains showed higher expansion and lower generation probabilities than comparable chains.

The sequence was obtained from a woman aged 40 to 50 in good health and CMV-seronegative. The source material was PBMCs. This chain uses TRBV9 with TRBJ2-1; TRBD2 matches 9 bases. The CDR3 DNA reads TGTGCCAGCAGCCCGCGGGAGGGCCCGGTCCCTAGCTCCTACAATGAGCAGTTCTTC. It translates to CASSPREGPVPSSYNEQFF.